This T cell receptor (beta chain) was identified during a study of molecular identifiers for immune sequencing clone quantification. Previously reported methods and listed TCR primers produced the bulk TCR libraries. TCRdb re-called the PCR reads with MiXCR, one entry per CDR3 protein. The table includes more than 60,000 distinct CDR3 sequences, under 20% detected once. A word on this clonotype: What it binds is unknown. Mismatch with germline at one junction end may stem from a read error.

General study results and limits: Spiked Jurkat TCR RNA equivalent to one cell reportedly surfaced among approximately 990,000 naive cells.

The CDR3 is made up of 16 amino acids. Per the germline V gene, CDR1 is MGHRA and CDR2 is YSYEKL. The authors sorted naive CD8 T cells as CD8+CD4-CCR7+CD45RA+. This receptor was obtained from a human donor in good health. Some libraries in this study had Jurkat cell RNA spiked in. The rearrangement links TRBV4-1 to TRBJ1-1; tentatively, D is TRBD1 (5 bases). Material for sequencing was naive CD8+ T cells from blood, with Jurkat cell RNA spiked in. The subset here: FACS-sorted CD8+CD4-CCR7+CD45RA+ naive T cells. The CDR3 DNA is TGCGCCAGCAGCCAAGAACCAGGGTCCCTGAGCACTGAAGCTCTCTTT. This gives the protein CASSQEPGSLSTEALF.